The 3 T cell receptor beta chains listed next were all sequenced from one sample in a study of PD-1 blockade in classical Hodgkin lymphoma. Time point specified: newly diagnosed, previously untreated cHL patient sample. CD4+ T cells were purified from thawed PBMCs by negative selection. Profiled with immunoSEQ multiplex PCR; TCRdb holds only in-frame clones, not every one. The sample has roughly 30,000 clones, about 89% seen once. Material: CD4+ T cells from blood. The receptors stem from a human donor with classical Hodgkin lymphoma.

V usage is TRBV5-4 and J usage is TRBJ1-2; TRBD1 aligns across 9 bases. The CDR3 sequence is 16 residues long. CDR1 is SGHNT and CDR2 is YYREEE in the germline V gene (reference sequence). After removal of 4 bases from V and 1 base from J, the junction contained 8 bases not matched to a gene. DNA for the CDR3: TGTGCCAGCAGCAGAGAGGGACAGGGTATTAACTATGGCTACACCTTC. This codes for CASSREGQGINYGYTF.

The chain couples TRBV5-1 to TRBJ2-3; TRBD2 might be the D (6 bases). Trimming stripped 3 bases from V and 1 base from J, with 9 bases between. Germline loops: CDR1 SGHRS, CDR2 YFSETQ. The length of the CDR3 is 14 residues. The CDR3 reads CASSSERGTDTQYF. The CDR3 DNA follows: TGCGCCAGCAGCTCCGAGCGGGGCACAGATACGCAGTATTTT.

This rearrangement joins TRBV7-8 to TRBJ1-1, with 8 bases identical to TRBD1. CDR1 and CDR2 (germline): SGHVS, FQNEAQ. V shed 7 bases and J 2 bases; nucleotides not matched to a gene: 12. The CDR3 extends over 16 amino acids. The CDR3 reads CASMNNRGKSNTEAFF. CDR3 coding DNA: TGTGCCAGCATGAACAACAGGGGGAAATCTAACACTGAAGCTTTCTTT.